One T cell receptor (beta chain) is described in this entry. As yet, its antigen is unknown. The J segment lost 4 bases and the V segment lost 4 bases, leaving 4 bases of the junction unmatched. The CDR3 contains 14 residues. Germline CDR1 SGHRS, CDR2 YFSETQ. This sample was included in a study of tumor-infiltrating lymphocytes in localized non-small cell lung cancer. Produced via immunoSEQ multiplex PCR; TCRdb's table is partial and in-frame only. Of 15,000 to 20,000 clones in the sample, around 82% were seen once. General study results and limits: Higher tumor T cell infiltration than in uninvolved lung was supported by TCRbeta sequencing.

The receptor was isolated from a human donor with non-small cell lung cancer. Sequencing input: uninvolved lung tissue not adjacent to the tumor. This chain connects TRBV5-1 to TRBJ2-5; 10 bases map to TRBD1. CDR3 DNA: TGCGCCAGCAGCCCCGGGACAGGGGTAGAGACCCAGTACTTC. Encoded protein: CASSPGTGVETQYF. Complete variable domain (other parts from reference TRBV5-1 and TRBJ2-5): KAGVTQTPRYLIKTRGQQVTLSCSPISGHRSVSWYQQTPGQGLQFLFEYFSETQRNKGNFPGRFSGRQFSNSRSEMNVSTLELGDSALYLCASSPGTGVETQYFGPGTRLLVL.